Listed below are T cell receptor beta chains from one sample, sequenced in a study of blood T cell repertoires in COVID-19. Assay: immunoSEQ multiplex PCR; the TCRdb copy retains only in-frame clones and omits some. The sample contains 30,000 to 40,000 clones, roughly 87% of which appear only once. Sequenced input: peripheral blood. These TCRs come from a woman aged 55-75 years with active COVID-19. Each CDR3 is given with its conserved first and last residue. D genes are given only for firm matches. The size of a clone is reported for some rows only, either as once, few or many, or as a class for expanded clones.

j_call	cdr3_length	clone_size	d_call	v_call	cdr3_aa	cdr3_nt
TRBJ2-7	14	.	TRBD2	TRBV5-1	CASSQTGGPHEQYF	TGCGCCAGCAGCCAAACGGGGGGGCCCCACGAGCAGTACTTC
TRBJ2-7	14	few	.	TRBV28	CASSPWDSSYEQYF	TGTGCCAGCAGTCCCTGGGACTCCTCCTACGAGCAGTACTTC
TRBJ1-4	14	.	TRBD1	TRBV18	CASSEGQGPEKLFF	TGTGCCAGCTCAGAGGGACAGGGTCCCGAAAAACTGTTTTTT
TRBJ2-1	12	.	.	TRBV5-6	CASSPGVGEQFF	TGTGCCAGCAGTCCAGGGGTAGGGGAGCAGTTCTTC
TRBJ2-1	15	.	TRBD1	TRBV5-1	CASSLQGAPGNEQFF	TGCGCCAGCAGCTTGCAGGGGGCGCCTGGCAATGAGCAGTTCTTC
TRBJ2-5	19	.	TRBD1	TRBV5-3	CARSLLRRSRQGGKETQYF	TGTGCCAGAAGCTTGCTTAGGCGATCCCGACAGGGGGGAAAAGAGACCCAGTACTTC
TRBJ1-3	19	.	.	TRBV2	CASSLFPSQASLAGNTIYF	TGTGCCAGCAGTCTATTCCCATCACAGGCAAGTCTGGCTGGAAACACCATATATTTT
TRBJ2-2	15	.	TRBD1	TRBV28	CASRPTGANTGELFF	TGTGCCAGCAGGCCCACAGGGGCGAACACCGGGGAGCTGTTTTTT
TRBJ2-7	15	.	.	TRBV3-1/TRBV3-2	CASTQRADTSYEQYF	TGTGCCAGCACCCAGCGAGCGGATACGTCCTACGAGCAGTACTTC
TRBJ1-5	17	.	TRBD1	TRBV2	CASSTAGTGTGNQPQHF	TGTGCCAGCAGCACGGCGGGGACAGGGACGGGCAATCAGCCCCAGCATTTT
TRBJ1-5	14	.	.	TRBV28	CASNWGHSNQPQHF	TGTGCCAGCAATTGGGGACACAGCAATCAGCCCCAGCATTTT
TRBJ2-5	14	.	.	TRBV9	CASSVAPRGASQYF	TGTGCCAGCAGCGTAGCTCCTCGCGGGGCCTCCCAGTACTTC
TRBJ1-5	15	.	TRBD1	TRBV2	CASKRVGGAAQPQHF	TGTGCCAGCAAGAGAGTAGGGGGCGCGGCTCAGCCCCAGCATTTT
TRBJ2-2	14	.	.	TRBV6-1	CASSDQGNTGELFF	TGTGCCAGCAGTGACCAGGGAAACACCGGGGAGCTGTTTTTT
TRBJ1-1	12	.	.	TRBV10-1	CASSSITGMAFF	TGCGCCAGCAGTTCTATTACCGGGATGGCTTTCTTT
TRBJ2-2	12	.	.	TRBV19	CASSISVGELFF	TGTGCCAGTAGTATATCTGTCGGGGAGCTGTTTTTT
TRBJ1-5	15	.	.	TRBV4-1	CASSQERGRGQPQHF	TGCGCCAGCAGCCAAGAACGGGGTCGGGGTCAGCCCCAGCATTTT
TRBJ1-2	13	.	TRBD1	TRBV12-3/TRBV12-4	CASSFDRVLGYTF	TGTGCCAGCAGTTTCGACAGGGTATTGGGCTACACCTTC
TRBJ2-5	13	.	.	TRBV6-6	CASSVNREETQYF	TGTGCCAGCAGTGTGAACAGGGAAGAGACCCAGTACTTC
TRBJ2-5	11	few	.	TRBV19	CASSSRETQYF	TGTGCCAGTAGTAGCCGGGAGACCCAGTACTTC
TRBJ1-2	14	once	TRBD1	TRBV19	CASSIGTANYGYTF	TGTGCCAGTAGTATCGGGACAGCCAACTATGGCTACACCTTC
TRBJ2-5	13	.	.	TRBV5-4	CASSLWTAETQYF	TGTGCCAGCAGCTTGTGGACAGCTGAGACCCAGTACTTC
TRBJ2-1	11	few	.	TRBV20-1	CSARRSGEQFF	TGCAGTGCTAGGCGTAGCGGTGAGCAGTTCTTC
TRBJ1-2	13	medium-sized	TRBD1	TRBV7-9	CASRTTGDYGYTF	TGTGCCAGCAGGACTACAGGGGACTATGGCTACACCTTC
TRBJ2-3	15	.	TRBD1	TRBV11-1	CASSSRTGRTDTQYF	TGTGCCAGCAGCTCCCGGACAGGCCGCACAGATACGCAGTATTTT
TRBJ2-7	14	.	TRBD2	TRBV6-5	CASKASGTAYEQYF	TGTGCCAGCAAGGCTAGCGGGACCGCCTACGAGCAGTACTTC
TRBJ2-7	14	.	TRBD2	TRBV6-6	CASSFPGLAEPEYF	TGTGCCAGCAGTTTCCCGGGACTAGCGGAACCAGAGTACTTC
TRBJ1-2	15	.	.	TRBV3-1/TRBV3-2	CASSQSSGSLNGYTF	TGTGCCAGCAGCCAATCATCCGGGAGTCTTAATGGCTACACCTTC
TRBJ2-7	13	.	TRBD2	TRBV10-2	CASSVLAGREQYF	TGCGCCAGCAGTGTACTAGCGGGGCGCGAGCAGTACTTC
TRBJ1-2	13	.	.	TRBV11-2	CASSSGKNYGYTF	TGTGCCAGCAGCTCGGGGAAGAACTATGGCTACACCTTC
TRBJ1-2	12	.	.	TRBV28	CASSLGAYGYTF	TGTGCCAGCAGTTTGGGGGCCTATGGCTACACCTTC
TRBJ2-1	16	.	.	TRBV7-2	CASSLAPGLVYNEQFF	TGTGCCAGCAGCTTAGCGCCCGGGTTAGTTTACAATGAGCAGTTCTTC
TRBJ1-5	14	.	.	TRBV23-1	CASSQSRWPKPQHF	TGCGCCAGCAGTCAATCCCGATGGCCGAAGCCCCAGCATTTT
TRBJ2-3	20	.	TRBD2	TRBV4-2	CASSQDGRTSGRGSSVTQYF	TGTGCCAGCAGCCAAGATGGGAGGACTAGCGGGAGGGGTTCGTCGGTTACGCAGTATTTT
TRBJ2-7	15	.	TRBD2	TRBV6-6	CASTPRTSGTFEQYF	TGTGCCAGCACCCCCCGGACTAGCGGGACTTTCGAGCAGTACTTC
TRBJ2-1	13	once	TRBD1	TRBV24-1	CATRDREDNEQFF	TGTGCCACCAGGGACAGGGAGGACAATGAGCAGTTCTTC
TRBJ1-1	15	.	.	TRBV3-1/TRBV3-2	CASSPSGGRNTEAFF	TGTGCCAGCAGCCCTTCCGGGGGGCGGAACACTGAAGCTTTCTTT
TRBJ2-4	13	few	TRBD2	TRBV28	CASRETSGAIQYF	TGTGCCAGCAGAGAGACTAGCGGGGCGATTCAGTACTTC
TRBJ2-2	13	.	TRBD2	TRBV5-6	CASSGGGPGELFF	TGTGCCAGCAGCGGGGGAGGGCCCGGGGAGCTGTTTTTT
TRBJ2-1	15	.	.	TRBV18	CASSAGQGAYNEQFF	TGTGCCAGCTCAGCAGGACAAGGGGCCTACAATGAGCAGTTCTTC
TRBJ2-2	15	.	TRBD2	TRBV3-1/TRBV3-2	CASSQVAGSAGELFF	TGTGCCAGCAGCCAAGTAGCGGGGTCGGCCGGGGAGCTGTTTTTT
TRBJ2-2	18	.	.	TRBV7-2	CASSLVPPTSSNTGELFF	TGTGCCAGCAGCTTAGTCCCGCCGACTAGTTCGAACACCGGGGAGCTGTTTTTT
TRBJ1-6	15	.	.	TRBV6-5	CASTLYGSYNSPLHF	TGTGCCAGCACCCTTTACGGTTCCTATAATTCACCCCTCCACTTT
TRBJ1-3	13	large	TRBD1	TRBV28	CASMTGGRNTIYF	TGTGCCAGCATGACAGGGGGTAGAAACACCATATATTTT
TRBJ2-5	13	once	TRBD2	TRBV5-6	CASSSSSGSHQYF	TGTGCCAGCAGCTCATCTAGCGGGAGTCACCAGTACTTC
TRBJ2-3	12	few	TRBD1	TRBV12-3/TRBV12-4	CASRGTGVTQYF	TGTGCCAGCAGAGGGACAGGGGTGACGCAGTATTTT
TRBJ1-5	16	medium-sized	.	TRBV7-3	CASSLVPEDSNQPQHF	TGTGCCAGCAGCTTAGTCCCAGAAGATAGCAATCAGCCCCAGCATTTT
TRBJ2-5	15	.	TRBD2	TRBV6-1	CASSEASGVQETQYF	TGTGCCAGCAGTGAAGCTAGCGGGGTCCAAGAGACCCAGTACTTC
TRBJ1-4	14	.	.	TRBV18	CASSPGATNEKLFF	TGTGCCAGCTCACCGGGAGCAACTAATGAAAAACTGTTTTTT
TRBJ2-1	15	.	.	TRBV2	CASWWNVVGRNEQFF	TGTGCCAGCTGGTGGAATGTTGTGGGGAGAAATGAGCAGTTCTTC
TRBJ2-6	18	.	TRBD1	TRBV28	CASRAYRGPLSGANVLTF	TGTGCCAGCAGGGCCTACAGGGGACCCCTCTCTGGGGCCAACGTCCTGACTTTC
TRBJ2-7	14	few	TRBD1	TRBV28	CASSSGQGRREQYF	TGTGCCAGCAGCTCGGGACAGGGGAGGCGCGAGCAGTACTTC